This T cell receptor beta chain was recorded in a study of blood T cell repertoires in COVID-19. Study summary: Samples of COVID-19 (acute and convalescent) were obtained from the United States, Italy and Spain.

Generated by immunoSEQ multiplex PCR, the TCRdb table keeps only in-frame clones and is missing some. The table has a few hundred thousand clones, roughly 80% seen once. The CDR3 consists of 16 residues. V shed 6 bases and J 4 bases; nucleotides not matched to a gene: 9. In germline, CDR1 is WSHSY, CDR2 SAAADI. V gene TRBV10-2 combines with J gene TRBJ1-2; 12 bases line up with TRBD1. This TCR was sampled from a man in his fifties or sixties who had recovered from COVID-19. Sequencing was done on a sample of peripheral blood. This CDR3 reads CASRGQGATRGYGYTF. In nucleotides, the CDR3 is TGCGCCAGCAGGGGACAGGGGGCCACCCGGGGCTATGGCTACACCTTC.